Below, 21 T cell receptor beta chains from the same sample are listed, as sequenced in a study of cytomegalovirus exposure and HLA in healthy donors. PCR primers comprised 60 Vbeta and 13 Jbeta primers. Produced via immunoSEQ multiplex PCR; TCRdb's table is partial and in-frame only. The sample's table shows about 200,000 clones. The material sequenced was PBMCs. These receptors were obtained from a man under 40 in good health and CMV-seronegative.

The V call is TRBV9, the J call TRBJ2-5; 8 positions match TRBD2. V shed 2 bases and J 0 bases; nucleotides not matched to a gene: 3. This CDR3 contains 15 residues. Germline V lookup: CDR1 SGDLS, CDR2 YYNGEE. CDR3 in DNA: TGTGCCAGCAGCGTCGTAGCGGGGAACCAAGAGACCCAGTACTTC. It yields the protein CASSVVAGNQETQYF.

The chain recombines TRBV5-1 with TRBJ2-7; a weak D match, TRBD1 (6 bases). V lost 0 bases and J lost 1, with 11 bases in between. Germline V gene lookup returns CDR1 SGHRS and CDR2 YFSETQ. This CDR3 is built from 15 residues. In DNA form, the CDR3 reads TGCGCCAGCAGCTTGGTTGTAGGACAGTCCTACGAGCAGTACTTC. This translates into CASSLVVGQSYEQYF.

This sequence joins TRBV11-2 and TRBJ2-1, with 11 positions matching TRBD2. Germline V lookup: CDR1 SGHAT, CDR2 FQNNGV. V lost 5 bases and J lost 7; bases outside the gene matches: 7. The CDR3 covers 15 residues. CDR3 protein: CASSHSGGEYNEQFF. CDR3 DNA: TGTGCCAGCAGCCATAGCGGGGGGGAGTATAATGAGCAGTTCTTC.

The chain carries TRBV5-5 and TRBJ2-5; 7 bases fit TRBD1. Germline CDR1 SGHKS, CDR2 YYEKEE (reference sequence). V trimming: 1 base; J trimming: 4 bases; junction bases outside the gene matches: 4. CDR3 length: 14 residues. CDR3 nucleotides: TGTGCCAGCAGCTTGTGGACAGGTCCAGAGACCCAGTACTTC. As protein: CASSLWTGPETQYF.

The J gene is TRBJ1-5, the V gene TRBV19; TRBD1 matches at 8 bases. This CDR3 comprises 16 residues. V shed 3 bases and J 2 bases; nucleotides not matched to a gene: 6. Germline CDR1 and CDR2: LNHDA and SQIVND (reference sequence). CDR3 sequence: CASSIQGARGNQPQHF. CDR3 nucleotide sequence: TGTGCCAGTAGTATCCAGGGGGCCAGGGGCAATCAGCCCCAGCATTTT.

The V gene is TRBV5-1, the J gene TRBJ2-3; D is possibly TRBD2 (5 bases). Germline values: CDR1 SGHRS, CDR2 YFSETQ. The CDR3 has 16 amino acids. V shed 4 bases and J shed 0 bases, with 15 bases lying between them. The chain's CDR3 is CASSPGLHSSTDTQYF. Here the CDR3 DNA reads TGCGCCAGCAGCCCAGGACTGCATTCTAGCACAGATACGCAGTATTTT.

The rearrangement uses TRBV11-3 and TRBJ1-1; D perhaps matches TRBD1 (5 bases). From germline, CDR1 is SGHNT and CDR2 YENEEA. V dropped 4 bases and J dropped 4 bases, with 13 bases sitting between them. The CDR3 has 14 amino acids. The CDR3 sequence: CASSSGQGGTEAFF. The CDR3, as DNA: TGTGCCAGCAGCTCCGGGCAGGGAGGCACTGAAGCTTTCTTT. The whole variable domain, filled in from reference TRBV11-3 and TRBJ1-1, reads EAGVVQSPRYKIIEKKQPVAFWCNPISGHNTLYWYLQNLGQGPELLIRYENEEAVDDSQLPKDRFSAERLKGVDSTLKIQPAELGDSAVYLCASSSGQGGTEAFFGQGTRLTVV.

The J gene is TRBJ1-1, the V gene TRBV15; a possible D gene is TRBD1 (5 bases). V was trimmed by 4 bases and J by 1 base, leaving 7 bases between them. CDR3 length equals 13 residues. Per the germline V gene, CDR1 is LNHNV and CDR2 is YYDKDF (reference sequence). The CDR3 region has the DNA TGTGCCACCAGCAAGGGGCCGAACACTGAAGCTTTCTTT. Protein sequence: CATSKGPNTEAFF.

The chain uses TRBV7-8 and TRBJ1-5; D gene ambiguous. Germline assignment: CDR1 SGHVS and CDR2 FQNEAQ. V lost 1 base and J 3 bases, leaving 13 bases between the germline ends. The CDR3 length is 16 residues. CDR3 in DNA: TGTGCCAGCAGCTTAGTTTCTGACGGGAACAATCAGCCCCAGCATTTT. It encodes CASSLVSDGNNQPQHF.

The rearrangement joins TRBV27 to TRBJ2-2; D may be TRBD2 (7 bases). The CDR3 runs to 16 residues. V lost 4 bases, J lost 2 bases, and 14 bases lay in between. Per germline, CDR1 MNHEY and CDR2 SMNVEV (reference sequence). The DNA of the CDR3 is TGTGCCAGCAGTTCCCCAAGCGGGACAAACACCGGGGAGCTGTTTTTT. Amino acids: CASSSPSGTNTGELFF.

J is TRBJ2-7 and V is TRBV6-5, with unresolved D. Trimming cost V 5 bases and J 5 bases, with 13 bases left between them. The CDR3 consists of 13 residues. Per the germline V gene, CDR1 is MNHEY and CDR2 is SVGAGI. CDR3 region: CASSLRKEHEQYF. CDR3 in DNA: TGTGCCAGCAGTCTAAGAAAGGAGCACGAGCAGTACTTC.

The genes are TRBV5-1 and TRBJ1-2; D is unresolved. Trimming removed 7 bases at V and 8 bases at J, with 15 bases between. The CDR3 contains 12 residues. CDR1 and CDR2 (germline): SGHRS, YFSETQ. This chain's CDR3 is CASSTSGGGYTF. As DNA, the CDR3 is TGCGCCAGCTCTACCTCCGGAGGCGGCTACACCTTC.

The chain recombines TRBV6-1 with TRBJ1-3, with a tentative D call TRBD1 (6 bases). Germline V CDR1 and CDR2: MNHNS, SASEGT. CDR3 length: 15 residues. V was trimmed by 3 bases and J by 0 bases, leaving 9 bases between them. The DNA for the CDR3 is TGTGCCAGCAGTGACCCGACAGGCTCTGGAAACACCATATATTTT. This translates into CASSDPTGSGNTIYF.

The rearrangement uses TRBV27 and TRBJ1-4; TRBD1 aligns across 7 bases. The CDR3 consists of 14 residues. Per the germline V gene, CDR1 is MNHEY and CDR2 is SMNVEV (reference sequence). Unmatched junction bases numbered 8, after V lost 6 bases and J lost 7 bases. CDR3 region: CASSRGSSIEKLFF. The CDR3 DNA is TGTGCCAGCAGCAGGGGGTCCTCTATTGAAAAACTGTTTTTT.

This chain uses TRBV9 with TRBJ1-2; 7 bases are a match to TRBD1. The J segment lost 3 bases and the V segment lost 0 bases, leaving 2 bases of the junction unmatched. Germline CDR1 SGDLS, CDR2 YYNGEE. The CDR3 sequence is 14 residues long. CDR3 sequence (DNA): TGTGCCAGCAGCGTAGGACAGGGCTACTATGGCTACACCTTC. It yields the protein CASSVGQGYYGYTF. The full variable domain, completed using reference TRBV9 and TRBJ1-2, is DSGVTQTPKHLITATGQRVTLRCSPRSGDLSVYWYQQSLDQGLQFLIQYYNGEERAKGNILERFSAQQFPDLHSELNLSSLELGDSALYFCASSVGQGYYGYTFGSGTRLTVV.

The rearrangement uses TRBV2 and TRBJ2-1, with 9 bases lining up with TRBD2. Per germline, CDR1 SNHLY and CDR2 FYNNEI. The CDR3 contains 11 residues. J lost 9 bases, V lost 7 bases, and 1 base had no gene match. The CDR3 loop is CASTTSGEQFF. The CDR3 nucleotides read TGTGCCAGCACGACTAGCGGTGAGCAGTTCTTC.

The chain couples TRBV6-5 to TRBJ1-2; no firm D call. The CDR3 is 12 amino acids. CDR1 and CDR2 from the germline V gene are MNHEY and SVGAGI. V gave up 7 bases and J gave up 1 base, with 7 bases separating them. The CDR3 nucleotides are TGTGCCAGCAAAACACATAACTATGGCTACACCTTC. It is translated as CASKTHNYGYTF.

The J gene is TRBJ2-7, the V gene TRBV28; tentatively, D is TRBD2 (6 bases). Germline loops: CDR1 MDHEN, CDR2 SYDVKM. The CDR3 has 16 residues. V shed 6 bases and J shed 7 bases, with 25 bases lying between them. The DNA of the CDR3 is TGTGCCAGCAGCCCTTTGGGACTTCTAGGATACGGGGAGCAGTACTTC. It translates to CASSPLGLLGYGEQYF. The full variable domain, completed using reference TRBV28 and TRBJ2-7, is DVKVTQSSRYLVKRTGEKVFLECVQDMDHENMFWYRQDPGLGLRLIYFSYDVKMKEKGDIPEGYSVSREKKERFSLILESASTNQTSMYLCASSPLGLLGYGEQYFGPGTRLTVT.

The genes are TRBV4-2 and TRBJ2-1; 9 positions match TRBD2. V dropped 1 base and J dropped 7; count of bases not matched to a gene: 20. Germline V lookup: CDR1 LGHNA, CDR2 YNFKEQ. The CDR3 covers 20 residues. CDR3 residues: CASSQVEGLAGSGGWNEQFF. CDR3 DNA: TGTGCCAGCAGCCAAGTAGAGGGGCTAGCGGGGTCCGGGGGGTGGAATGAGCAGTTCTTC.

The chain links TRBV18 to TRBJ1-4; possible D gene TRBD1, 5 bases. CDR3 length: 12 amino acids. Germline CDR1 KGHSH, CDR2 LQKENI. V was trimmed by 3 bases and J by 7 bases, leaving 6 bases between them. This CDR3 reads CASSPQGEKLFF. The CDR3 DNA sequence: TGTGCCAGCTCACCCCAGGGTGAAAAACTGTTTTTT.

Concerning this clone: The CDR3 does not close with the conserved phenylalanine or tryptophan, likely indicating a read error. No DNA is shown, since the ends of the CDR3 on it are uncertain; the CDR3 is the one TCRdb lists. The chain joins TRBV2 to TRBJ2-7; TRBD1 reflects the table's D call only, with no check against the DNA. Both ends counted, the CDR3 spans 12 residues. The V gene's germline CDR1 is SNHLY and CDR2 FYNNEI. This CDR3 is CASGKGGTGHPS.